This TCR beta chain is from a study of human T cells and chemical hapten exposure. Indicated time point: pre-sensitization, week 0. Treatment of the sample: therapeutic diphenylcyclopropenone sensitization with weekly scalp DPC. Venepuncture was done earlier than the placement of each patch test. Germline V CDR1 and CDR2: LNHDA, SQIVND (reference sequence). The CDR3 loop spans 15 amino acids. V dropped 5 bases and J dropped 0; count of bases not matched to a gene: 7. MiXCR, run by TCRdb on the RACE reads, gives a single entry per CDR3 protein. Here the sample spans more than 80,000 distinct CDR3 sequences, roughly an eighth being singletons.

The input for sequencing was whole blood, taken in connection with sensitization to the hapten diphenylcyclopropenone (DPC). This rearrangement joins TRBV19 to TRBJ2-7; 7 nucleotides line up with TRBD1. The receptor's source is a woman aged 50 to 60 with alopecia areata. Some clones in this sample may be carry-over from other donors' samples. The DNA of the CDR3 is TGTGCCAGTAGTGGAACTGGGACAGTCTCCTACGAGCAGTACTTC. Translating gives CASSGTGTVSYEQYF.